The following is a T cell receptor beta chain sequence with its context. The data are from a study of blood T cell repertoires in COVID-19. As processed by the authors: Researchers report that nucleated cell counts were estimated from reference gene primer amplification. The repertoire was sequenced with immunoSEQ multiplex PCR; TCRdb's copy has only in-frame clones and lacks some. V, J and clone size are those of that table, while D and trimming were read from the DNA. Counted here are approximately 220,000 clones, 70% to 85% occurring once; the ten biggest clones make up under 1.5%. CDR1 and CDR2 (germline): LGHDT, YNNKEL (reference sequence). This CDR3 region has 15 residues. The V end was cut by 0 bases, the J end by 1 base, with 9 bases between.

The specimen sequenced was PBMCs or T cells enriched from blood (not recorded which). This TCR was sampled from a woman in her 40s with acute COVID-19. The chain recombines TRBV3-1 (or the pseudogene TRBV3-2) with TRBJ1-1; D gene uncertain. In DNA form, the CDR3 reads TGTGCCAGCAGCCAAGAATTGTCGGGGAACACTGAAGCTTTCTTT. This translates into CASSQELSGNTEAFF.